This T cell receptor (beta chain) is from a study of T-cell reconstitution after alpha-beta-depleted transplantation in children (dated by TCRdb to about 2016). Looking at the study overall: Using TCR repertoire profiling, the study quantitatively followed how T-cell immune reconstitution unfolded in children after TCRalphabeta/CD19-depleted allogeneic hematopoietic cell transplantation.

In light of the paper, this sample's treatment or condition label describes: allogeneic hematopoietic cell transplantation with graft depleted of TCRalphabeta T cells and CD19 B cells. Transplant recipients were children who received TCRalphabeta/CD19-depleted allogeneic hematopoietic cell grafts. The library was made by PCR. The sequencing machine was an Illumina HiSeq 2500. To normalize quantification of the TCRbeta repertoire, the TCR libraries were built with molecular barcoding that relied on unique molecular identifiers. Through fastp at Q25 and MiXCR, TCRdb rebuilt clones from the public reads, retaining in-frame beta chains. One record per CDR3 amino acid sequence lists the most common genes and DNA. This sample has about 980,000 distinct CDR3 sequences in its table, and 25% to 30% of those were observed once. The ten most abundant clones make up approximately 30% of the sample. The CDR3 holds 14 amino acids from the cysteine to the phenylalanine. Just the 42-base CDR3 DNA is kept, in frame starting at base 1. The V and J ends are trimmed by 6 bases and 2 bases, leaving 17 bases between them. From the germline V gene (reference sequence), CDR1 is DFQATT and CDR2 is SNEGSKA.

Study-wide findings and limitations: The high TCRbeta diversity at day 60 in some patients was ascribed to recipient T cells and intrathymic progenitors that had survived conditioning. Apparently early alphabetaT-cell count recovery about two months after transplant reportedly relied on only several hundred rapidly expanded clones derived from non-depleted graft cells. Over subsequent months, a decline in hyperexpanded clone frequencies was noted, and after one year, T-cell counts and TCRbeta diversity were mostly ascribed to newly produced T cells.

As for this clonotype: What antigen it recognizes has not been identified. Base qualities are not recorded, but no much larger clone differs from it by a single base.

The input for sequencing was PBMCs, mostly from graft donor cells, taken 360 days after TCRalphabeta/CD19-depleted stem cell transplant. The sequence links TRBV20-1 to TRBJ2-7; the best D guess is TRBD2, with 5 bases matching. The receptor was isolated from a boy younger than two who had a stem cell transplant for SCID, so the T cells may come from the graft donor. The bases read TGCAGTGCCGCCCGGGATACGGTTCCCTACGAGCAGTACTTC. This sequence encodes CSAARDTVPYEQYF.